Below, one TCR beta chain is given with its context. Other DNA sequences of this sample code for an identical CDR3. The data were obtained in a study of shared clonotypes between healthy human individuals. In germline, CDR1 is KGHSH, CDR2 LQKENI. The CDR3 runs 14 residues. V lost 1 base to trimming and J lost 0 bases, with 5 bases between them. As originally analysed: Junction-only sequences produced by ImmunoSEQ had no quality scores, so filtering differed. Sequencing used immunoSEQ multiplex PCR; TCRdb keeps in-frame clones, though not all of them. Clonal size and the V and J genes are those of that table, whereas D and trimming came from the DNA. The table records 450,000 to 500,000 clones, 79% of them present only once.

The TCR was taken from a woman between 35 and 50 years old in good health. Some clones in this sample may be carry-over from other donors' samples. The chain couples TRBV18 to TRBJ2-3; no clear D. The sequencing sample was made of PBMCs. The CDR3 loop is CASSPRTSTDTQYF. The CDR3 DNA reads TGTGCCAGCTCACCACGTACGAGCACAGATACGCAGTATTTT. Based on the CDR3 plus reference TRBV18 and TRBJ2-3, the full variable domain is NAGVMQNPRHLVRRRGQEARLRCSPMKGHSHVYWYRQLPEEGLKFMVYLQKENIIDESGMPKERFSAEFPKEGPSILRIQQVVRGDSAAYFCASSPRTSTDTQYFGPGTRLTVL.